This TCR beta chain emerged from a study of identical twins. General observations from the study: In monozygotic twins, models underestimated the sharing of out-of-frame TCR alpha.

TCRdb recomputed calls from the 5' RACE reads with MiXCR, one row per CDR3 protein. The table includes 550,000 to 700,000 distinct CDR3 sequences, less than 25% detected once. In its sample, this clonotype was seen a few times. As yet, its antigen is unknown. V trimming: 0 bases; J trimming: 8 bases; junction bases outside the gene matches: 7. In germline, CDR1 is DFQATT, CDR2 SNEGSKA (reference sequence). CDR3 length: 15 residues. These data also formed part of another study, on T cells expressing NK-cell markers. According to that study: Seven HCMV-seropositive donors and one seronegative donor made up the eight sequenced donors. For several experiments, T cell sorting was restricted to the alpha-beta TCR population by means of an anti-gamma-delta TCR antibody.

The sequenced sample consisted of PBMCs. The source of this sequence is a woman younger than 35 in good health. The chain links TRBV20-1 to TRBJ2-4, with 10 positions matching TRBD2. The CDR3 region has the DNA TGCAGTGCTAGAGAACTAGCGGGACCAGGTGACATTCAGTACTTC. Protein product: CSARELAGPGDIQYF.